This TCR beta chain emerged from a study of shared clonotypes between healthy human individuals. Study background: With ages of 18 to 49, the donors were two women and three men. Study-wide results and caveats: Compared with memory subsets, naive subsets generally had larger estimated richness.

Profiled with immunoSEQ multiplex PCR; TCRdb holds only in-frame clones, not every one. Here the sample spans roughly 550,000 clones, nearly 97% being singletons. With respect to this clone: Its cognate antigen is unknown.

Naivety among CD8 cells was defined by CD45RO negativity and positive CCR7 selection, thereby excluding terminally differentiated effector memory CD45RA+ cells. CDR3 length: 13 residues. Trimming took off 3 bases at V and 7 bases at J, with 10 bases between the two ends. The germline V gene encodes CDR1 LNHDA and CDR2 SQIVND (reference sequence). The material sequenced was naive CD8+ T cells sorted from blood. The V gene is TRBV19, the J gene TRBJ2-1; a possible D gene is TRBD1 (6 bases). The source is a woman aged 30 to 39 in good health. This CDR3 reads CASSIGTGNEQFF. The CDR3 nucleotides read TGTGCCAGTAGTATCGGCACAGGGAATGAGCAGTTCTTC.